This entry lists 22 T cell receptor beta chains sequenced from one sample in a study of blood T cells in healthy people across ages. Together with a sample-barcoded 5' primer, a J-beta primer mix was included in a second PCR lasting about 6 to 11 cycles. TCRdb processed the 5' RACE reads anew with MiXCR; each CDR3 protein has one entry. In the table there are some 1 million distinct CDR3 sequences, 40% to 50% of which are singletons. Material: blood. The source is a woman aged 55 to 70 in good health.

The CDR3 DNA follows: TGTGCCAGCAGCGAGGGACACCGAGCCGACGAGCAGTACTTC. Its translation is CASSEGHRADEQYF. The chain combines TRBV7-9 with TRBJ2-7, with D maybe TRBD1 (6 bases). Trimming removed 5 bases from V and 5 bases from J, with 16 bases in between. CDR3 length equals 14 residues. CDR1 and CDR2 (germline): SEHNR, FQNEAQ (reference sequence).

The CDR3 DNA reads TGTGCCAGCAGTGAAGCGTCCGCGGACAGATCCTACGAGCAGTACTTC. This sequence encodes CASSEASADRSYEQYF. The J gene is TRBJ2-7, the V gene TRBV6-1; maybe TRBD1 (6 bases). In germline, CDR1 is MNHNS, CDR2 SASEGT. V dropped 0 bases and J dropped 1 base, with 13 bases sitting between them. CDR3 length: 16 amino acids.

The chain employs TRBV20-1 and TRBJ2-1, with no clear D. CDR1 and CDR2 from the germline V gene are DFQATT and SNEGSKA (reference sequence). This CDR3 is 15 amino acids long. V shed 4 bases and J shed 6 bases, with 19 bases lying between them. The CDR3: CSATRAAGTGNEQFF. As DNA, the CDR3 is TGCAGTGCTACAAGAGCTGCCGGTACCGGCAATGAGCAGTTCTTC.

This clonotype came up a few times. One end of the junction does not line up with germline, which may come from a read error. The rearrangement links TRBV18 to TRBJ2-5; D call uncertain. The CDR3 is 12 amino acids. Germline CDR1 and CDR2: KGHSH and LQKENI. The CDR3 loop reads CASSPNTEIQYF. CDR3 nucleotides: TGTGCCAGCTCACCCAACACAGAGATCCAGTACTTC.

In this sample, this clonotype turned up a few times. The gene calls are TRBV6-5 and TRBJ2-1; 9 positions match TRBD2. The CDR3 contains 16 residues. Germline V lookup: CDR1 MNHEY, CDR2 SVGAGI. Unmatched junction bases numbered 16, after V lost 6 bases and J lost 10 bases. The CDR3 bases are TGTGCCAGCAGCCACGAACTAGCGGGCTTCCGCGTCGAGCAGTTCTTC. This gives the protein CASSHELAGFRVEQFF.

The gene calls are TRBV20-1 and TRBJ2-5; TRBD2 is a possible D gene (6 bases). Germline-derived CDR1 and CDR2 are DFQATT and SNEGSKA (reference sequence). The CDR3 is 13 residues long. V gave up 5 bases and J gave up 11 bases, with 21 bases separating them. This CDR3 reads CSAGPMDYNEQYF. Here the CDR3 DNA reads TGCAGTGCTGGCCCCATGGACTACAATGAGCAGTACTTC.

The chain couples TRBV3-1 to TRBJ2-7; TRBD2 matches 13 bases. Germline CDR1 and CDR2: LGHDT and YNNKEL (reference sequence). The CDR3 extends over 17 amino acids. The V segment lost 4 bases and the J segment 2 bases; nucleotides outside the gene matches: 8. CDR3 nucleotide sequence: TGTGCCAGCAGCCGCGCCACTAGCGGGAGGGCACCCTACGAGCAGTACTTC. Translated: CASSRATSGRAPYEQYF.

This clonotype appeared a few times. This CDR3 is CASSFSTEEFF. CDR3 bases: TGTGCCAGCAGTTTTTCTACGGAAGAGTTCTTC. V is TRBV6-5 and J is TRBJ2-1; no clear D gene. The CDR3 length is 11 residues. V dropped 4 bases and J dropped 14 bases, with 12 bases sitting between them. Germline assignment: CDR1 MNHEY and CDR2 SVGAGI.

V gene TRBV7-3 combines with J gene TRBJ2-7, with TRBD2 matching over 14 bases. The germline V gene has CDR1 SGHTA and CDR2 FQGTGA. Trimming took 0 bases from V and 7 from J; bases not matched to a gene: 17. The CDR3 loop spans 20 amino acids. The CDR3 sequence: CASSLTGLAGVKSSYNEQYF. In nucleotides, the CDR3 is TGTGCCAGCAGCTTAACGGGACTAGCGGGAGTAAAGAGCTCCTACAATGAGCAGTACTTC.

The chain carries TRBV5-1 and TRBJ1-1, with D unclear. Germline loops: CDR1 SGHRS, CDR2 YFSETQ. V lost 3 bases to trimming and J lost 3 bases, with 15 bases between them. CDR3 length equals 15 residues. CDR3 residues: CASSYGSPSDTEAFF. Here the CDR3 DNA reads TGCGCCAGCAGCTACGGATCCCCCTCCGACACTGAAGCTTTCTTT.

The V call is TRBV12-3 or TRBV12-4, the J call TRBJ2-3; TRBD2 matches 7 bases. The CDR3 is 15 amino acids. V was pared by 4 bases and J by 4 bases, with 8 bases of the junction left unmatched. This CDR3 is CASSYSAGSSDTQYF. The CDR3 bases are TGTGCCAGCAGTTACTCAGCGGGATCTTCAGATACGCAGTATTTT.

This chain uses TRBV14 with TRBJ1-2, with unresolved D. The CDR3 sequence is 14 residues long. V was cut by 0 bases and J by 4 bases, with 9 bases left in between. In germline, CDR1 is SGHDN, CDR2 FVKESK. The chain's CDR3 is CASSQEAGSYGYTF. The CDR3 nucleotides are TGTGCCAGCAGCCAAGAGGCCGGATCCTATGGCTACACCTTC.

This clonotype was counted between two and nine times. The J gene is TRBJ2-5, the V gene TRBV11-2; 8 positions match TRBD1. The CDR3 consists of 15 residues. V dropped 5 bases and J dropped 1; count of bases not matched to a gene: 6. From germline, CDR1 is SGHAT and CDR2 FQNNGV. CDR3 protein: CASSTGQGLQETQYF. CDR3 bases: TGTGCCAGCAGCACCGGACAGGGACTCCAAGAGACCCAGTACTTC.

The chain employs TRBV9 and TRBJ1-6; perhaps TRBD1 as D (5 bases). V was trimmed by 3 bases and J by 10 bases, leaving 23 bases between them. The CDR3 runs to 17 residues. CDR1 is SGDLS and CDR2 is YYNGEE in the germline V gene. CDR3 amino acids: CASSALLGAQAGSPLHF. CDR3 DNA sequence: TGTGCCAGCAGCGCTCTTCTCGGGGCCCAAGCCGGATCACCCCTCCACTTT.

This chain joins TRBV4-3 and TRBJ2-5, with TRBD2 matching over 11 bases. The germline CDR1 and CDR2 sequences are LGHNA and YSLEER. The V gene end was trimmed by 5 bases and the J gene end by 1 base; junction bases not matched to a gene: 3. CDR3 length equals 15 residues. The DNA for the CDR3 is TGCGCCAGCAGCACTAGCGGGAGCGCCCAAGAGACCCAGTACTTC. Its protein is CASSTSGSAQETQYF.

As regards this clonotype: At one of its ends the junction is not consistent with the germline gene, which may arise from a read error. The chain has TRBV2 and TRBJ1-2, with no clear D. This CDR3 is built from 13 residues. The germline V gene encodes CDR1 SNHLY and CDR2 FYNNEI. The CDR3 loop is CASREPADYGCTF. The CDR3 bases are TGTGCCAGCAGGGAACCGGCAGACTATGGCTGCACCTTC.

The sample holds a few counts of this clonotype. In DNA form, the CDR3 reads TGTGCCAGCAGCCAAGACAGAGGGACCACAGATACGCAGTATTTT. This translates into CASSQDRGTTDTQYF. V usage is TRBV3-1 and J usage is TRBJ2-3; D is possibly TRBD1 or TRBD2 (5 bases each). With 0 bases removed from V and 2 bases from J, the gap between germline ends came to 9 bases. CDR3 length: 15 amino acids. The germline V gene encodes CDR1 LGHDT and CDR2 YNNKEL (reference sequence).

For the CDR3, the DNA is TGTGCCAGCACCCGGACAGGGCCCTACGAGCAGTACTTC. Its protein is CASTRTGPYEQYF. The chain carries TRBV28 and TRBJ2-7, with 8 bases fitting TRBD1. CDR3 size: 13 residues. Germline CDR1 MDHEN, CDR2 SYDVKM. The V segment lost 7 bases and the J segment 2 bases; nucleotides outside the gene matches: 4.

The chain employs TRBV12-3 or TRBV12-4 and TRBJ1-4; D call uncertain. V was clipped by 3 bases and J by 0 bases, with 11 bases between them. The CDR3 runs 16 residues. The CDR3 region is CASSFTSTATNEKLFF. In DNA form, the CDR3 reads TGTGCCAGCAGTTTTACATCAACCGCAACTAATGAAAAACTGTTTTTT.

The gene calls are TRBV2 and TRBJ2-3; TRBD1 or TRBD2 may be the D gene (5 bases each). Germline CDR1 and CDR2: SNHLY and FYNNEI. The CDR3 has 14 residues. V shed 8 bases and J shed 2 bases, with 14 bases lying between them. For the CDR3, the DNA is TGTGCCAGCGCCCTAGGGGACGACACAGATACGCAGTATTTT. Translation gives CASALGDDTDTQYF. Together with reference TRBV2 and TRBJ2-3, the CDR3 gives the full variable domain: EPEVTQTPSHQVTQMGQEVILRCVPISNHLYFYWYRQILGQKVEFLVSFYNNEISEKSEIFDDQFSVERPDGSNFTLKIRSTKLEDSAMYFCASALGDDTDTQYFGPGTRLTVL.

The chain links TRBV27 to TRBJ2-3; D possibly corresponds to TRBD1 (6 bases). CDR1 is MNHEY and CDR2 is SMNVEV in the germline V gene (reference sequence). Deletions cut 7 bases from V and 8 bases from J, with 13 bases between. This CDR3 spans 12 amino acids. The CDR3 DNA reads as TGTGCCAGCACCCGGAGAGGGGGTACGCAGTATTTT. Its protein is CASTRRGGTQYF.

The CDR3 DNA sequence: TGTGCCAGCAGGCCCGGGACAGCTGAAAAACTGTTTTTT. As protein: CASRPGTAEKLFF. The chain recombines TRBV12-3 or TRBV12-4 with TRBJ1-4, with 7 bases fitting TRBD1. With V trimmed by 6 bases and J by 7 bases, 5 bases remained unmatched. There are 13 residues in the CDR3.